This TCR beta chain is from a study of blood T cell repertoires in COVID-19. The assay was immunoSEQ multiplex PCR, and TCRdb's table has in-frame clones only and misses some. This table holds tens of thousands of clones, approximately 78% found once. Trimming stripped 3 bases from V and 5 bases from J, with 17 bases between. This CDR3 comprises 16 residues. Germline V gene sequence: CDR1 SGHVS, CDR2 FNYEAQ. The rearrangement links TRBV7-6 to TRBJ1-5; no reliable D call. The TCR comes from a human donor with acute or convalescent COVID-19. The donor label of this sample is uncertain. The sequenced material came from peripheral blood. The CDR3 sequence: CASSLSSLRKDQPQHF. The CDR3 DNA is TGTGCCAGCAGCTTGTCCAGTTTGCGGAAGGATCAGCCCCAGCATTTT.